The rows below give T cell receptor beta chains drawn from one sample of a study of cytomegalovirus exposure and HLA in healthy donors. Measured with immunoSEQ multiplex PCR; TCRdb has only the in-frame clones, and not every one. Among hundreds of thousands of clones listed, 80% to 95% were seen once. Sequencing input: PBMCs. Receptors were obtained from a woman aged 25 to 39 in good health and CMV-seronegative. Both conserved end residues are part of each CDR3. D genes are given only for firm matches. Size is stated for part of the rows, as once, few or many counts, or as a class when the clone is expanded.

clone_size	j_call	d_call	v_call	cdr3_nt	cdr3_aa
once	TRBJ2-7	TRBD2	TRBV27	TGTGCCAGCAGTTTTGGAGCGGGAGGTCTCTACGAGCAGTACTTC	CASSFGAGGLYEQYF
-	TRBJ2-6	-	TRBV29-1	TGCAGCGGCCCGAAAGAAAATCATAAGGGGCGAGGGGCCAACGTCCTGACTTTC	CSGPKENHKGRGANVLTF
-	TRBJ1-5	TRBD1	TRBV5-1	TGCGCCAGCAGCCCGGACGGGACAGGGGATGTAAAGCCCCAGCATTTT	CASSPDGTGDVKPQHF
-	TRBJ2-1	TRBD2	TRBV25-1	TGTGCCAGCAGTGGGCTAGGGACGGGAGGGAATGAGCAGTTCTTC	CASSGLGTGGNEQFF
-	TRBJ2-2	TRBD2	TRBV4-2	TGTGCCAGCAGCCAAGATGGTCTAGCGGGAGGGAACACCGGGGAGCTGTTTTTT	CASSQDGLAGGNTGELFF
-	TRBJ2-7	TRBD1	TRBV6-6	TGTGCCAGTAGGGACAGGGACTACGAGCAGTACTTC	CASRDRDYEQYF
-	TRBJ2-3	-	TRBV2	TGTGCCAGCAGTGACTCCAGAGGCGTCACAGATACGCAGTATTTT	CASSDSRGVTDTQYF
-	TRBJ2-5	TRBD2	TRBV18	TGTGCCAGCTCACTAACTAGCGGGAGAGTTGGCGAGACCCAGTACTTC	CASSLTSGRVGETQYF
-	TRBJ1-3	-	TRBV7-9	TGTGCCAGCAGCTTAGCGGGTTGGACCTCTGGAAACACCATATATTTT	CASSLAGWTSGNTIYF
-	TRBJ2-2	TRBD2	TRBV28	TGTGCCAGCAGCGGGGGACTAGCGGGAAACACCGGGGAGCTGTTTTTT	CASSGGLAGNTGELFF
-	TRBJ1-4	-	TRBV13	TGTGCCAGCAGCTTCGGACTACCGACTAATGAAAAACTGTTTTTT	CASSFGLPTNEKLFF
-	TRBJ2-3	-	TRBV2	TGTGCCAGCAAATGGACTCAGAACACAGATACGCAGTATTTT	CASKWTQNTDTQYF
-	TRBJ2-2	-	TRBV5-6	TGTGCCAGCAGCTTGTATGGACGAGCGAACACCGGGGAGCTGTTTTTT	CASSLYGRANTGELFF
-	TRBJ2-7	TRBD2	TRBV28	TGTGCCAGCACCACTAGCGGGAGGGCCGAGCAGTACTTC	CASTTSGRAEQYF
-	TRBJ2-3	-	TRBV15	TGTGCCACCAGCACGAATCCAGGGAGGTCGTCAGATACGCAGTATTTT	CATSTNPGRSSDTQYF